This T cell receptor beta chain was recorded in a study of cytomegalovirus exposure and HLA in healthy donors. As to this clone: Its antigen is unidentified. Additional DNA sequences in this sample encode the identical CDR3.

Study results and caveats: There were 150 to 200 TCR beta chains listed as cytomegalovirus-associated.

The PCR used 60 Vbeta and 13 Jbeta primers. The table came from immunoSEQ multiplex PCR; TCRdb's copy has only in-frame clones and leaves some out. The data contain some 150,000 clones, 79% of them seen just once; the ten biggest clones take up around 6.3%. This CDR3 contains 14 residues. V lost 0 bases to trimming and J lost 5 bases; unmatched junction nucleotides: 3. Germline loops: CDR1 ENHRY, CDR2 SYGVKD. The chain links TRBV10-3 to TRBJ1-1; 7 bases map to TRBD1. The material sequenced was PBMCs. The TCR was taken from a man aged 50 to 60 in good health and CMV-seropositive. The CDR3 DNA reads TGTGCCATCAGTGAGTCGAGGGGGCAAACTGAAGCTTTCTTT. Translation gives CAISESRGQTEAFF.